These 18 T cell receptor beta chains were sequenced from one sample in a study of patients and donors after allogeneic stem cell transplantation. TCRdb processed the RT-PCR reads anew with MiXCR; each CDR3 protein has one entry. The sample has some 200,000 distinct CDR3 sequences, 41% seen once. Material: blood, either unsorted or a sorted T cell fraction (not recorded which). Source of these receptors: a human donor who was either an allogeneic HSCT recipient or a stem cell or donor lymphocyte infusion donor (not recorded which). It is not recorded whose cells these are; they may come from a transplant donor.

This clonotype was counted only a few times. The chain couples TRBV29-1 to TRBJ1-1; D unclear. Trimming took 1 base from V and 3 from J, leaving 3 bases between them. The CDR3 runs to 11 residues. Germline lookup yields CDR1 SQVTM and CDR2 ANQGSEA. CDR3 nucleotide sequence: TGCAGCGTTGAAGGGTACACTGAAGCTTTCTTT. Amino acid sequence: CSVEGYTEAFF.

This CDR3 is CASSPLLGGNEQYF. CDR3 sequence (DNA): TGTGCCAGCAGTCCATTACTAGGTGGAAACGAGCAGTACTTC. The chain couples TRBV6-5 to TRBJ2-7; D might be TRBD2 (5 bases). Germline lookup yields CDR1 MNHEY and CDR2 SVGAGI. V gave up 5 bases and J gave up 5 bases, with 16 bases separating them. The CDR3 has 14 residues.

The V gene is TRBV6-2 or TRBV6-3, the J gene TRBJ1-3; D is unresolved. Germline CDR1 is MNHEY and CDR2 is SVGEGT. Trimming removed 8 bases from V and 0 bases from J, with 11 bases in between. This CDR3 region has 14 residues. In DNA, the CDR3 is TGTGCCAGCTCTGCAAAGAGCTCTGGAAACACCATATATTTT. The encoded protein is CASSAKSSGNTIYF.

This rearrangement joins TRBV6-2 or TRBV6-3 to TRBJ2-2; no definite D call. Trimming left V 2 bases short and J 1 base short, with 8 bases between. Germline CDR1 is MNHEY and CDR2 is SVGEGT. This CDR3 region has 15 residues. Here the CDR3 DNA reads TGTGCCAGCAGTTACGCCCCGGGGAACACCGGGGAGCTGTTTTTT. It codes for CASSYAPGNTGELFF.

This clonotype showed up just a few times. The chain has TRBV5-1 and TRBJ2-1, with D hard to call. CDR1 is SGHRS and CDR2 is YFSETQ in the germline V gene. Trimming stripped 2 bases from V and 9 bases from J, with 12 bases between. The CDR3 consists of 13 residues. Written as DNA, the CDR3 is TGCGCCAGCAGCTTACCCCCTTGGCCTGAGCAGTTCTTC. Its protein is CASSLPPWPEQFF.

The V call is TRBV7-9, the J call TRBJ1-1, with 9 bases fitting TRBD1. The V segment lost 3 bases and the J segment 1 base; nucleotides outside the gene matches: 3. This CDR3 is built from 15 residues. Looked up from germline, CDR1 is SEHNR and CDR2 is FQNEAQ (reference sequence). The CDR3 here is CASSFGQGPNTEAFF. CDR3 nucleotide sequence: TGTGCCAGCAGCTTTGGACAGGGGCCGAACACTGAAGCTTTCTTT.

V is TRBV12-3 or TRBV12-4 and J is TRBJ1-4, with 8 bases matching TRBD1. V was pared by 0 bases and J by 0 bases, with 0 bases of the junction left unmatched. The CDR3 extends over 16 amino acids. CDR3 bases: TGTGCCAGCAGTTTAGCGACAGGGGCAACTAATGAAAAACTGTTTTTT. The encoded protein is CASSLATGATNEKLFF.

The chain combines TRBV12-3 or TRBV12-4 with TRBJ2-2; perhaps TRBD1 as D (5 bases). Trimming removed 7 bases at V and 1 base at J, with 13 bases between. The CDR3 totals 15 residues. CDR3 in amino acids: CASTRGTGNTGELFF. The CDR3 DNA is TGTGCCAGCACTCGAGGCACAGGGAACACCGGGGAGCTGTTTTTT.

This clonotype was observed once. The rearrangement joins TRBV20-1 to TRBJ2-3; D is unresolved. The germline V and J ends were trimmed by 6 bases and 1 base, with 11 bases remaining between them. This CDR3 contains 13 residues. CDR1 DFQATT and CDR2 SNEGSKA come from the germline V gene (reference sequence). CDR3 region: CSAPLTGTDTQYF. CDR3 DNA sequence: TGCAGTGCACCCTTGACGGGCACAGATACGCAGTATTTT.

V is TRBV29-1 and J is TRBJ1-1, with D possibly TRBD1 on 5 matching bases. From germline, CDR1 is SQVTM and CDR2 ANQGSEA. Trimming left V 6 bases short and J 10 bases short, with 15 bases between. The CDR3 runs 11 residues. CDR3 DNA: TGCAGCGTGCGGGTAGGGGAAGGAGCTTTCTTT. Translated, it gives CSVRVGEGAFF.

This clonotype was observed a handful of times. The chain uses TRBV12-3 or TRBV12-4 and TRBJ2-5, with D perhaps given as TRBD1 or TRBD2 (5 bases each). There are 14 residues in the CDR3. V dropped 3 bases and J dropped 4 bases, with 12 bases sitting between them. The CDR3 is CASSFNRDPETQYF. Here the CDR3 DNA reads TGTGCCAGCAGTTTTAACCGGGACCCAGAGACCCAGTACTTC.

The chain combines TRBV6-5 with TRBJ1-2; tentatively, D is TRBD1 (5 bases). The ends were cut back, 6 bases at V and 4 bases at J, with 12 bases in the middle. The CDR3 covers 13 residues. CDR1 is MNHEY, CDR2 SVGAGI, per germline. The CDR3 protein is CASRATETYGYTF. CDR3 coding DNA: TGTGCCAGCAGGGCGACAGAGACCTATGGCTACACCTTC.

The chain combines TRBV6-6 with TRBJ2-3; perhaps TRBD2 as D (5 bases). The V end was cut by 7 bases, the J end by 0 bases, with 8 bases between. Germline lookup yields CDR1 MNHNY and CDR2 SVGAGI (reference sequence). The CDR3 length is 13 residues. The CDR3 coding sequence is TGTGCCAGCAAGCGGTCTAGCACAGATACGCAGTATTTT. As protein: CASKRSSTDTQYF.

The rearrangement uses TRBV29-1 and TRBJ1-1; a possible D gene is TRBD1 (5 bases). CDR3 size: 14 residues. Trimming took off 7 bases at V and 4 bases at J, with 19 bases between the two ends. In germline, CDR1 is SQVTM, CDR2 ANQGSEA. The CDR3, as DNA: TGCAGCGCCGGGGGGGGGTACCCTGCCACTGAAGCTTTCTTT. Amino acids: CSAGGGYPATEAFF.

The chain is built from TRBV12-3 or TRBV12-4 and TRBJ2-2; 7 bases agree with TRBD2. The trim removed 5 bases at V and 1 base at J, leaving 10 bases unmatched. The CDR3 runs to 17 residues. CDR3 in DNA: TGTGCCAGCAGTGCCCCCCCGGCGGGAGAGAACACCGGGGAGCTGTTTTTT. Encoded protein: CASSAPPAGENTGELFF.

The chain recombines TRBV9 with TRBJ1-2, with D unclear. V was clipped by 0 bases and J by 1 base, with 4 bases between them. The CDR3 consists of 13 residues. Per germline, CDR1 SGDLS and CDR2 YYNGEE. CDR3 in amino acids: CASSVGHNYGYTF. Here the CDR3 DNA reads TGTGCCAGCAGCGTAGGGCATAACTATGGCTACACCTTC.

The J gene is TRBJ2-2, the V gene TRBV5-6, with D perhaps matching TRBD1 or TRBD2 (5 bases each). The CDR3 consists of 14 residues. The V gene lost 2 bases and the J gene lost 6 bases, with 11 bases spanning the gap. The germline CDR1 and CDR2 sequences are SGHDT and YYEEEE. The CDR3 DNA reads TGTGCCAGCAGCTTCGGGGCCGCATCCGGGGAGCTGTTTTTT. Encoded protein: CASSFGAASGELFF.

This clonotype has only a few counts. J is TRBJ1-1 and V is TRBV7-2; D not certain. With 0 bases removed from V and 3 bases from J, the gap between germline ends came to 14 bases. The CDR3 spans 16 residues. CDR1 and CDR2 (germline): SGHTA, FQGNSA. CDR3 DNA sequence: TGTGCCAGCAGCTTAGCCGACCCCGTCTTATACACTGAAGCTTTCTTT. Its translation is CASSLADPVLYTEAFF.